This entry lists 28 T cell receptor beta chains sequenced from one sample in a study of CD8 T cells in ankylosing spondylitis (dated by TCRdb to between 2016 and 2019). The receptor library was made with 5' RACE. The instrument was an Illumina HiSeq 2500. The raw public reads went through TCRdb reprocessing: fastp at Q25, MiXCR clone calling, in-frame beta chains kept. Rows merge per CDR3 protein into single entries with the most common DNA and genes. This sample holds 300,000 to 350,000 distinct CDR3 sequences; around 15% were observed only once. The ten largest make up approximately 1.1% of the sample. The sequenced sample consisted of blood, either unsorted or a sorted T cell fraction (not recorded which). These receptors originate from a male donor with ankylosing spondylitis or in good health (not recorded which).

This clonotype has a count of ten or more. The rearrangement joins TRBV7-9 to TRBJ2-7; no definite D call. Germline V gene lookup returns CDR1 SEHNR and CDR2 FQNEAQ (reference sequence). The CDR3 length is 14 residues. V lost 1 base and J lost 3, with 10 bases in between. CDR3 DNA: TGTGCCAGCAGCTTAGGGTGGCAGCACTACGAGCAGTACTTC. Translation gives CASSLGWQHYEQYF. Full variable domain (remainder filled in from reference TRBV7-9 and TRBJ2-7): DTGVSQNPRHKITKRGQNVTFRCDPISEHNRLYWYRQTLGQGPEFLTYFQNEAQLEKSRLLSDRFSAERPKGSFSTLEIQRTEQGDSAMYLCASSLGWQHYEQYFGPGTRLTVT.

This chain uses TRBV20-1 with TRBJ2-3; possibly TRBD1 for D (5 bases). The V gene's germline CDR1 is DFQATT and CDR2 SNEGSKA (reference sequence). CDR3 length: 13 residues. The CDR3 loop is CSQVDSRTDTQYF. In DNA, the CDR3 is TGCAGCCAGGTCGACAGCCGCACAGATACGCAGTATTTT.

V and J are TRBV5-1 and TRBJ2-7; TRBD1 matches at 9 bases. Unmatched junction bases numbered 8, after V lost 4 bases and J lost 6 bases. Per germline, CDR1 SGHRS and CDR2 YFSETQ. The CDR3 covers 14 residues. As DNA, the CDR3 is TGCGCCAGCAGCGTTGCCGGGACAGGGCTCGAGCAGTACTTC. As protein: CASSVAGTGLEQYF.

This clonotype came up many times. The gene calls are TRBV10-3 and TRBJ2-1, with 8 bases matching TRBD1. V lost 3 bases and J lost 5; bases outside the gene matches: 3. This CDR3 has 14 amino acids. The germline V gene encodes CDR1 ENHRY and CDR2 SYGVKD. This chain's CDR3 is CAISDRGLHNEQFF. As DNA, the CDR3 is TGTGCCATCAGTGACAGGGGGCTCCACAATGAGCAGTTCTTC.

This chain links TRBV24-1 with TRBJ2-7, with D possibly called TRBD1 or TRBD2 (6 bases each). Trimming left V 9 bases short and J 5 bases short, with 31 bases between. The CDR3 length is 18 residues. Germline V CDR1 and CDR2: KGHDR, SFDVKD. CDR3 nucleotide sequence: TGTGCCACCCGCCTGACTAGGAAACTTAAGGAGGGGGACAACGAGCAGTACTTC. This sequence encodes CATRLTRKLKEGDNEQYF.

The V gene is TRBV25-1, the J gene TRBJ2-1; D is uncertain. Germline V gene lookup returns CDR1 MGHDK and CDR2 SYGVNS. The CDR3 loop spans 15 amino acids. V lost 1 base and J lost 0, with 7 bases in between. CDR3 in amino acids: CASSEFVGSYNEQFF. The CDR3 nucleotides are TGTGCCAGCAGTGAATTTGTAGGCTCCTACAATGAGCAGTTCTTC.

This clonotype was found a few times. The rearrangement uses TRBV6-6 and TRBJ1-1; D may be TRBD1 (5 bases). Germline V gene data show CDR1 as MNHNY and CDR2 as SVGAGI (reference sequence). Trimming left V 3 bases short and J 7 bases short, with 9 bases between. CDR3 length: 12 residues. CDR3 nucleotide sequence: TGTGCCAGCAGTTATCGGGACGGTGAAGCTTTCTTT. Protein: CASSYRDGEAFF.

This clonotype has ten or more counts. The V and J genes are TRBV3-1 and TRBJ2-4; 9 nucleotides line up with TRBD2. The CDR3 has 14 residues. V shed 1 base and J 12 bases; nucleotides not matched to a gene: 7. Germline CDR1 is LGHDT and CDR2 is YNNKEL (reference sequence). Written as DNA, the CDR3 is TGTGCCAGCAGCCAAGCCGCTAGCGGGACCTCTCAGTACTTC. The encoded protein is CASSQAASGTSQYF.

V and J are TRBV2 and TRBJ2-4; the match to TRBD1 covers 7 bases. The CDR3 length is 14 residues. Looked up from germline, CDR1 is SNHLY and CDR2 is FYNNEI. V dropped 5 bases and J dropped 1; count of bases not matched to a gene: 2. Written as DNA, the CDR3 is TGTGCCAGCAGTTTGGACAGGGCCAAAAACATTCAGTACTTC. It is translated as CASSLDRAKNIQYF.

The gene calls are TRBV18 and TRBJ2-5; tentatively, D is TRBD1 (5 bases). The germline gives CDR1 KGHSH, CDR2 LQKENI. CDR3 length: 14 amino acids. The germline V and J ends were trimmed by 1 base and 9 bases, with 15 bases remaining between them. The CDR3 nucleotides read TGTGCCAGCTCACCACAGGACATTTCCTTTTCCCAGTACTTC. As protein: CASSPQDISFSQYF.

In this sample, this clonotype turned up many times. The chain uses TRBV12-3 or TRBV12-4 and TRBJ1-1; TRBD1 agrees at 8 bases. This CDR3 has 17 residues. V lost 6 bases, J lost 0 bases, and 12 bases stayed unmatched. The DNA of the CDR3 is TGTGCCAGCAGGGGACAGGTATTAACTTTCATGAACACTGAAGCTTTCTTT. Amino acid sequence: CASRGQVLTFMNTEAFF.

At least ten counts were recorded for this clonotype. The chain links TRBV7-8 to TRBJ2-2, with TRBD1 matching 9 bases. Germline V lookup: CDR1 SGHVS, CDR2 FQNEAQ. This CDR3 is 13 amino acids long. The V segment lost 11 bases and the J segment 3 bases; nucleotides outside the gene matches: 4. CDR3 DNA sequence: TGTGCCTCGGGACAGGGTGACACCGGGGAGCTGTTTTTT. This translates into CASGQGDTGELFF.

The V and J genes are TRBV5-1 and TRBJ2-5; 8 bases line up with TRBD2. This CDR3 has 16 amino acids. The germline V gene encodes CDR1 SGHRS and CDR2 YFSETQ. V gave up 1 base and J gave up 4 bases; unmatched junction bases: 9. The CDR3 region has the DNA TGCGCCAGCAGCTTGCCCCTGGGACTAGAAGTAGAGACCCAGTACTTC. This translates into CASSLPLGLEVETQYF.

This clonotype was seen a single time. This chain connects TRBV12-3 or TRBV12-4 to TRBJ2-1; D call uncertain. The CDR3 length is 14 residues. V shed 6 bases and J shed 5 bases, with 14 bases lying between them. DNA of the CDR3: TGTGCCAGCAGATCCTCTACCCGGGACAATGAGCAGTTCTTC. Translated, it gives CASRSSTRDNEQFF.

The table lists this clonotype with a few counts. The chain carries TRBV20-1 and TRBJ2-5, with D perhaps TRBD1 (6 bases). The CDR3 consists of 13 residues. In germline, CDR1 is DFQATT, CDR2 SNEGSKA (reference sequence). V lost 3 bases to trimming and J lost 5 bases, with 13 bases between them. The CDR3 DNA sequence: TGCAGTGCTAGTAGGGGGATCGCTGAGACCCAGTACTTC. Its translation is CSASRGIAETQYF.

This chain connects TRBV5-1 to TRBJ2-2; D call uncertain. Germline loops: CDR1 SGHRS, CDR2 YFSETQ. The CDR3 is made up of 12 amino acids. V shed 5 bases and J shed 8 bases, with 10 bases lying between them. CDR3 region: CASSLNSGELFF. Here the CDR3 DNA reads TGCGCCAGCAGTCTAAATTCTGGGGAGCTGTTTTTT.

This clonotype was detected a few times. The CDR3 DNA sequence: TGTGCCAGCAGCTTAGCCCCCGCAGATACGCAGTATTTT. Translated: CASSLAPADTQYF. This chain connects TRBV5-6 to TRBJ2-3, with D unresolved. Germline assignment: CDR1 SGHDT and CDR2 YYEEEE. The CDR3 covers 13 residues. Trimming cost V 2 bases and J 4 bases, with 8 bases left between them.

The chain employs TRBV11-2 and TRBJ2-3; tentatively, D is TRBD2 (6 bases). The CDR3 has 16 residues. Germline V gene data show CDR1 as SGHAT and CDR2 as FQNNGV. V gave up 2 bases and J gave up 1 base, with 13 bases separating them. CDR3 protein: CASSLRPGGGTDTQYF. The CDR3 DNA reads TGTGCCAGCAGCTTAAGGCCCGGAGGGGGCACAGATACGCAGTATTTT.

This clonotype has a handful of counts. This chain uses TRBV9 with TRBJ2-7, with D uncertain. The germline V gene has CDR1 SGDLS and CDR2 YYNGEE. CDR3 length: 16 amino acids. The V end lost 4 bases, the J end lost 2 bases, and 19 bases lay between the germline ends. The CDR3, as DNA: TGTGCCAGCAGCAGCCGACCCGGGTCCCCACCCTACGAGCAGTACTTC. Translated, it gives CASSSRPGSPPYEQYF. The complete variable domain, with remaining parts taken from reference TRBV9 and TRBJ2-7, reads DSGVTQTPKHLITATGQRVTLRCSPRSGDLSVYWYQQSLDQGLQFLIQYYNGEERAKGNILERFSAQQFPDLHSELNLSSLELGDSALYFCASSSRPGSPPYEQYFGPGTRLTVT.

This rearrangement joins TRBV2 to TRBJ1-5; a possible D gene is TRBD1 (5 bases). The V gene lost 3 bases and the J gene lost 3 bases, with 9 bases spanning the gap. Germline CDR1 and CDR2: SNHLY and FYNNEI. This CDR3 has 14 residues. The CDR3 region is CASSDVTVNQPQHF. CDR3 sequence (DNA): TGTGCCAGCAGTGATGTGACAGTCAATCAGCCCCAGCATTTT.

The chain joins TRBV9 to TRBJ2-3, with 10 bases that match TRBD2. The V gene end was trimmed by 3 bases and the J gene end by 9 bases; junction bases not matched to a gene: 1. The CDR3 loop spans 12 amino acids. Germline lookup yields CDR1 SGDLS and CDR2 YYNGEE. As DNA, the CDR3 is TGTGCCAGCAGCGGGGGACTAGCGACGCAGTATTTT. Protein product: CASSGGLATQYF.

The chain combines TRBV11-2 with TRBJ2-1; D is uncertain. Trimming shortened V by 3 bases and J by 5 bases, and 11 bases separated the two germline ends. The CDR3 extends over 14 amino acids. Germline lookup yields CDR1 SGHAT and CDR2 FQNNGV. The CDR3 nucleotides read TGTGCCAGCAGCTTGGTTTTAAGAAACAATGAGCAGTTCTTC. Translating gives CASSLVLRNNEQFF.

This sequence joins TRBV9 and TRBJ2-3, with a weak D call TRBD2 (6 bases). The CDR3 contains 16 residues. V was pared by 3 bases and J by 1 base, with 15 bases between. Germline CDR1 and CDR2: SGDLS and YYNGEE. CDR3 nucleotides: TGTGCCAGCAGCGCCTGGACTATCCTCGGCACAGATACGCAGTATTTT. Protein: CASSAWTILGTDTQYF.

V gene TRBV7-2 combines with J gene TRBJ1-1, with D perhaps TRBD1 (6 bases). Germline CDR1 SGHTA, CDR2 FQGNSA. V was pared by 1 base and J by 1 base, with 13 bases between. The length of the CDR3 is 16 residues. DNA of the CDR3: TGTGCCAGCAGCTTAGGTGAGACAGGATCGAACACTGAAGCTTTCTTT. This sequence encodes CASSLGETGSNTEAFF.

This clonotype was counted many times. The chain uses TRBV20-1 and TRBJ2-2, with D maybe TRBD1 (5 bases). From germline, CDR1 is DFQATT and CDR2 SNEGSKA (reference sequence). The ends were cut back, 5 bases at V and 0 bases at J, with 10 bases in the middle. The CDR3 runs 14 residues. This CDR3 reads CSASQGSNTGELFF. CDR3 nucleotides: TGCAGTGCTTCCCAGGGATCGAACACCGGGGAGCTGTTTTTT.

The V gene is TRBV20-1, the J gene TRBJ2-7; 7 bases map to TRBD2. The CDR3 length is 15 residues. The V gene end was trimmed by 0 bases and the J gene end by 1 base; junction bases not matched to a gene: 6. Germline loops: CDR1 DFQATT, CDR2 SNEGSKA (reference sequence). CDR3 amino acids: CSARDRERGSYEQYF. DNA of the CDR3: TGCAGTGCTAGAGATAGGGAGCGGGGATCCTACGAGCAGTACTTC.

This clonotype was recorded once. The J gene is TRBJ2-1, the V gene TRBV29-1; D remains unclear. Germline V gene sequence: CDR1 SQVTM, CDR2 ANQGSEA. The CDR3 sequence is 12 residues long. V lost 4 bases and J lost 4, with 8 bases in between. The CDR3 DNA sequence: TGCAGCGTTGTCCACAGTTACAATGAGCAGTTCTTC. Its translation is CSVVHSYNEQFF.

The CDR3 DNA reads as TGTGCCAGCAGCCGACCGACGAACACTGAAGCTTTCTTT. Protein: CASSRPTNTEAFF. The rearrangement uses TRBV12-3 or TRBV12-4 and TRBJ1-1; no clear D gene. This CDR3 comprises 13 residues. V dropped 6 bases and J dropped 1 base, with 9 bases sitting between them.